The 27 T cell receptor beta chains listed next were all sequenced from one sample in a study of spatial heterogeneity in lung cancer. Time point defined: blood at routine non-recurrence follow-up after resection. Without sorting, whole RNA was sequenced from tumor, nontumor lung or frozen PBMC. MiXCR was run by TCRdb on the 5' RACE reads, yielding one entry per CDR3 protein. The top ten clones hold 16% of a sample with some 110,000 distinct CDR3 sequences, more than 10% of them seen once. Specimen: PBMCs, collected at follow-up. Receptors were obtained from a male donor with early-stage non-small cell lung cancer.

This clonotype appeared a few times. The chain carries TRBV2 and TRBJ1-5; TRBD1 matches 7 bases. V trimming: 10 bases; J trimming: 3 bases; junction bases outside the gene matches: 6. The CDR3 is 13 residues long. Germline loops: CDR1 SNHLY, CDR2 FYNNEI. DNA of the CDR3: TGTGCCATCACGGACAGGCACAATCAGCCCCAGCATTTT. Residues: CAITDRHNQPQHF.

This clonotype has ten or more counts. The chain uses TRBV5-1 and TRBJ2-1, with 7 bases aligning to TRBD1. With 7 bases clipped from V and 1 base from J, the junction kept 5 bases outside the gene matches. The length of the CDR3 is 14 residues. Germline CDR1 reads SGHRS; CDR2 reads YFSETQ. The DNA for the CDR3 is TGCGCCAGCGCCCGGGACAGTTCCTACAATGAGCAGTTCTTC. Protein sequence: CASARDSSYNEQFF.

This clonotype was detected only a few times. The rearrangement links TRBV6-6 to TRBJ2-6, with TRBD1 matching over 10 bases. Germline trimming cut 7 bases from V and 4 bases from J; bases unmatched to any gene: 13. From germline, CDR1 is MNHNY and CDR2 SVGAGI (reference sequence). This CDR3 has 18 residues. The CDR3 DNA reads as TGTGCCAGCACTAAACCCCCGGGACAGGGGAGCGGGGCCAACGTCCTGACTTTC. It encodes CASTKPPGQGSGANVLTF.

This CDR3 reads CAISRDSGETQYF. The CDR3 region has the DNA TGTGCCATCAGTCGGGACAGTGGGGAGACCCAGTACTTC. The chain joins TRBV10-3 to TRBJ2-5; 7 nucleotides align to TRBD1. CDR1 ENHRY and CDR2 SYGVKD come from the germline V gene. The CDR3 spans 13 residues. J gave up 5 bases and V 5 bases, and 5 bases lay outside the gene matches.

This clonotype was recorded a few times. V gene TRBV6-5 combines with J gene TRBJ2-1; 9 nucleotides align to TRBD1. The germline V gene encodes CDR1 MNHEY and CDR2 SVGAGI. The V segment lost 5 bases and the J segment 5 bases; nucleotides outside the gene matches: 7. The CDR3 covers 15 residues. CDR3: CASSDPGQGNNEQFF. CDR3 in DNA: TGTGCCAGCAGTGATCCGGGACAGGGCAACAATGAGCAGTTCTTC.

The chain combines TRBV9 with TRBJ1-5; 9 bases agree with TRBD1. The germline CDR1 and CDR2 sequences are SGDLS and YYNGEE. After removal of 3 bases from V and 3 bases from J, the junction contained 4 bases not matched to a gene. The CDR3 has 15 residues. The CDR3 DNA follows: TGTGCCAGCAGCGCGGGACAGGGCATCAATCAGCCCCAGCATTTT. Protein: CASSAGQGINQPQHF. Variable domain in full (rest from reference TRBV9 and TRBJ1-5): DSGVTQTPKHLITATGQRVTLRCSPRSGDLSVYWYQQSLDQGLQFLIQYYNGEERAKGNILERFSAQQFPDLHSELNLSSLELGDSALYFCASSAGQGINQPQHFGDGTRLSIL.

The chain is built from TRBV12-3 or TRBV12-4 and TRBJ1-6; no clear D. The CDR3 consists of 12 residues. The V end lost 3 bases, the J end lost 12 bases, and 9 bases lay between the germline ends. This CDR3 reads CASSFGSIPLHF. The CDR3 region has the DNA TGTGCCAGCAGTTTCGGCAGTATACCCCTCCACTTT.

The J gene is TRBJ1-1, the V gene TRBV29-1; D is undetermined. The V gene's germline CDR1 is SQVTM and CDR2 ANQGSEA. The CDR3 is 13 amino acids. Trimming took off 3 bases at V and 1 base at J, with 9 bases between the two ends. CDR3 region: CSVEEQPNTEAFF. The CDR3 DNA reads TGCAGCGTTGAGGAACAGCCGAACACTGAAGCTTTCTTT.

This clonotype was detected ten times or more. V usage is TRBV7-9 and J usage is TRBJ2-7, with D unclear. The CDR3 is made up of 12 amino acids. V was trimmed by 5 bases and J by 2 bases, leaving 7 bases between them. Germline loops: CDR1 SEHNR, CDR2 FQNEAQ (reference sequence). The CDR3 DNA reads TGTGCCAGCAGCCGGGCGACCTACGAGCAGTACTTC. Amino acids: CASSRATYEQYF.

As to this clonotype: The conserved phenylalanine or tryptophan normally closing the CDR3 is absent here, so this likely arose from a read error. The chain combines TRBV5-5 with TRBJ2-7; possibly TRBD1 for D (6 bases). The V end was cut by 8 bases, the J end by 3 bases, with 18 bases between. The CDR3 length is 14 residues. In germline, CDR1 is SGHKS, CDR2 YYEKEE (reference sequence). CDR3 coding DNA: TGTGCCAGTTTACAGGACAGAGTTCACTACGAGCAGTACTCC. It translates to CASLQDRVHYEQYS.

At least ten counts were recorded for this clonotype. The rearrangement links TRBV7-2 to TRBJ1-5; no firm D call. The V gene lost 5 bases and the J gene lost 4 bases, with 9 bases spanning the gap. The CDR3 length is 13 residues. The germline V gene encodes CDR1 SGHTA and CDR2 FQGNSA. The CDR3 nucleotides are TGTGCCAGCAGCGGAGTCCCAAATCAGCCCCAGCATTTT. As protein: CASSGVPNQPQHF.

This clonotype was seen at least ten times. The genes are TRBV10-1 and TRBJ1-2; no definite D call. V was pared by 0 bases and J by 2 bases, with 13 bases between. Germline V gene sequence: CDR1 WNHNN, CDR2 SYGVQD (reference sequence). The CDR3 loop spans 16 amino acids. CDR3 loop: CASSESGTPRNYGYTF. The DNA of the CDR3 is TGCGCCAGCAGTGAGTCCGGCACTCCAAGGAACTATGGCTACACCTTC.

This clonotype was seen ten or more times. This chain links TRBV7-2 with TRBJ2-2; maybe TRBD1 (6 bases). Deletions cut 8 bases from V and 0 bases from J, with 10 bases between. Germline CDR1 is SGHTA and CDR2 is FQGNSA. This CDR3 region has 14 residues. The CDR3 DNA sequence: TGTGCCAGCGGTGGGGGCGCGAACACCGGGGAGCTGTTTTTT. Translated, it gives CASGGGANTGELFF.

This clonotype was counted many times. The V gene is TRBV4-3, the J gene TRBJ1-2, with D perhaps matching TRBD1 (5 bases). Deletions cut 5 bases from V and 7 bases from J, with 20 bases between. The germline V gene has CDR1 LGHNA and CDR2 YSLEER. The CDR3 totals 15 residues. CDR3 loop: CASSYGQEVSSGYTF. CDR3 coding DNA: TGCGCCAGCAGCTACGGACAAGAAGTCTCTTCTGGCTACACCTTC.

This clonotype was counted ten times or more. The chain employs TRBV7-9 and TRBJ1-4; the match to TRBD1 covers 7 bases. Germline V gene sequence: CDR1 SEHNR, CDR2 FQNEAQ (reference sequence). With V trimmed by 1 base and J by 8 bases, 4 bases remained unmatched. The CDR3 has 14 amino acids. The CDR3 coding sequence is TGTGCCAGCAGCTTAGGACAGGGCCAAGAAAAACTGTTTTTT. It codes for CASSLGQGQEKLFF. Full variable domain (rest looked up from reference TRBV7-9 and TRBJ1-4): DTGVSQNPRHKITKRGQNVTFRCDPISEHNRLYWYRQTLGQGPEFLTYFQNEAQLEKSRLLSDRFSAERPKGSFSTLEIQRTEQGDSAMYLCASSLGQGQEKLFFGSGTQLSVL.

The chain uses TRBV7-9 and TRBJ2-7; D is unresolved. The V gene lost 5 bases and the J gene lost 0 bases, with 17 bases spanning the gap. Germline loops: CDR1 SEHNR, CDR2 FQNEAQ (reference sequence). The length of the CDR3 is 16 residues. The CDR3 region is CASSRPTDGSSYEQYF. CDR3 bases: TGTGCCAGCAGCCGTCCGACCGATGGAAGCTCCTACGAGCAGTACTTC. The full variable domain, rest sourced from reference TRBV7-9 and TRBJ2-7, is DTGVSQNPRHKITKRGQNVTFRCDPISEHNRLYWYRQTLGQGPEFLTYFQNEAQLEKSRLLSDRFSAERPKGSFSTLEIQRTEQGDSAMYLCASSRPTDGSSYEQYFGPGTRLTVT.

This clonotype was recorded at least ten times. The J gene is TRBJ2-7, the V gene TRBV20-1, with 10 bases aligning to TRBD2. J lost 3 bases, V lost 3 bases, and 11 bases had no gene match. The CDR3 consists of 16 residues. Germline V gene data show CDR1 as DFQATT and CDR2 as SNEGSKA (reference sequence). The CDR3 loop reads CSARTPSGGARYEQYF. CDR3 DNA sequence: TGCAGTGCTAGGACCCCTAGCGGGGGAGCCCGCTACGAGCAGTACTTC.

CDR3 protein: CASCQRGYNEQFF. The CDR3 DNA reads TGCGCCAGCTGTCAGCGGGGGTACAATGAGCAGTTCTTC. The V and J genes are TRBV5-1 and TRBJ2-1, with 8 bases lining up with TRBD2. Germline V gene sequence: CDR1 SGHRS, CDR2 YFSETQ. Losses at the gene ends were 7 bases for V and 4 bases for J; bases not matched to a gene: 4. The CDR3 length is 13 residues.

The chain employs TRBV18 and TRBJ2-5, with D perhaps TRBD1 or TRBD2 (5 bases each). The CDR3 consists of 13 residues. Germline loops: CDR1 KGHSH, CDR2 LQKENI. Trimming shortened V by 3 bases and J by 4 bases, and 9 bases separated the two germline ends. The CDR3 coding sequence is TGTGCCAGCTCACCCCGGGGCAGAGAGACCCAGTACTTC. Amino acid sequence: CASSPRGRETQYF.

This clonotype was seen a few times. The CDR3 DNA reads as TGCGCCAGCAGCCAATGGGCGACTAGCAGCCACGAGCAGTACTTC. This codes for CASSQWATSSHEQYF. This sequence joins TRBV4-1 and TRBJ2-7; 7 positions match TRBD2. V dropped 2 bases and J dropped 5; count of bases not matched to a gene: 9. Germline V lookup: CDR1 MGHRA, CDR2 YSYEKL. The CDR3 contains 15 residues.

There are a few counts of this clonotype. The J gene is TRBJ2-3, the V gene TRBV20-1, with 8 bases lining up with TRBD1. V lost 0 bases to trimming and J lost 4 bases; unmatched junction nucleotides: 9. The CDR3 sequence is 16 residues long. Germline values: CDR1 DFQATT, CDR2 SNEGSKA (reference sequence). DNA for the CDR3: TGCAGTGCTAGAGATCCGGACAGGGCCCAGGCAGATACGCAGTATTTT. Translating it yields CSARDPDRAQADTQYF.

This clonotype was counted between two and nine times. The rearrangement uses TRBV5-1 and TRBJ1-4, with 9 bases aligning to TRBD1. V was clipped by 4 bases and J by 8 bases; unmatched bases: 9. In germline, CDR1 is SGHRS, CDR2 YFSETQ. The CDR3 is 15 amino acids. As DNA, the CDR3 is TGCGCCAGCAGCGAGACACAGGGGGCGAGGGAAAAACTGTTTTTT. Translation: CASSETQGAREKLFF.

The chain joins TRBV7-9 to TRBJ2-3, with D possibly matching TRBD2 (6 bases). CDR1 SEHNR and CDR2 FQNEAQ come from the germline V gene (reference sequence). The CDR3 runs 15 residues. V gave up 5 bases and J gave up 6 bases, with 18 bases separating them. The CDR3 DNA reads TGTGCCAGCAGCCTCACTAGCAGCCGCCGGGATACGCAGTATTTT. It specifies CASSLTSSRRDTQYF.

This clonotype was detected many times. This chain uses TRBV10-2 with TRBJ2-3; D remains ambiguous. V lost 4 bases to trimming and J lost 6 bases, with 8 bases between them. Germline assignment: CDR1 WSHSY and CDR2 SAAADI. CDR3 length: 12 residues. The CDR3 coding sequence is TGCGCCAGCAGTGCCGGAAGGGATACGCAGTATTTT. As protein: CASSAGRDTQYF.

This clonotype was counted once. It may be a read error: a sequence one base away is much more abundant. The chain uses TRBV6-6 and TRBJ2-5; D perhaps matches TRBD2 (5 bases). The CDR3 runs 14 residues. The germline CDR1 and CDR2 sequences are MNHNY and SVGAGI (reference sequence). The CDR3 nucleotides read TGTGTCAGCAGTCCTACCCGGGGACAAGAGACCCAGTACTTC. Encoded protein: CVSSPTRGQETQYF.

This clonotype was seen only a few times. V is TRBV18 and J is TRBJ2-3; tentatively, D is TRBD2 (6 bases). V lost 2 bases, J lost 6 bases, and 9 bases lay in between. CDR3 length equals 13 residues. The germline V gene encodes CDR1 KGHSH and CDR2 LQKENI. CDR3 in DNA: TGTGCCAGCTCACCAACTAGCTTTGATACGCAGTATTTT. Translated, it gives CASSPTSFDTQYF.

The chain uses TRBV6-5 and TRBJ1-1, with 7 bases lining up with TRBD1. Trimming cost V 8 bases and J 0 bases; bases outside gene matches: 3. Germline loops: CDR1 MNHEY, CDR2 SVGAGI. The CDR3 runs to 13 residues. In DNA form, the CDR3 reads TGTGCCAGCTGGGACAGCATGAACACTGAAGCTTTCTTT. It translates to CASWDSMNTEAFF.